This T cell receptor (beta chain) was identified during a study of blood T cell repertoires in COVID-19. The CDR3 is made up of 13 amino acids. V shed 3 bases and J shed 1 base, with 6 bases lying between them. CDR1 is LNHDA and CDR2 is SQIVND in the germline V gene (reference sequence). Libraries were prepared by immunoSEQ multiplex PCR; TCRdb keeps only in-frame clonotypes and omits some of them. The sample has 40,000 to 50,000 clones, about 82% seen once. The rearrangement links TRBV19 to TRBJ1-1, with D maybe TRBD1 (6 bases). Sequencing was done on a sample of peripheral blood. The TCR was taken from a woman aged 55-70 years with acute or convalescent COVID-19. In DNA form, the CDR3 reads TGTGCCAGTAGTATGACAGGGAACACTGAAGCTTTCTTT. This gives the protein CASSMTGNTEAFF. Full variable domain (rest looked up from reference TRBV19 and TRBJ1-1): DGGITQSPKYLFRKEGQNVTLSCEQNLNHDAMYWYRQDPGQGLRLIYYSQIVNDFQKGDIAEGYSVSREKKESFPLTVTSAQKNPTAFYLCASSMTGNTEAFFGQGTRLTVV.